The next 3 T cell receptor beta chains were all read from a single sample in a study of human thymus T cells. The source of the thymus tissue was resections taken during corrective heart surgery. Profiling relied on immunoSEQ multiplex PCR, and the TCRdb table lists in-frame clones only, not all of them. Of about 78,000 clones listed, just over 95% are singletons. Sample: thymus tissue. Receptor source: a boy younger than two with a congenital heart defect but otherwise immunologically healthy.

V usage is TRBV4-3 and J usage is TRBJ2-7, with TRBD2 identical over 11 bases. J gave up 3 bases and V 4 bases, and 5 bases lay outside the gene matches. This CDR3 comprises 15 residues. The germline gives CDR1 LGHNA, CDR2 YSLEER. The CDR3, as DNA: TGCGCCAGCAGCCCCCGACTAGCGGGGCGCTACGAGCAGTACTTC. Protein: CASSPRLAGRYEQYF.

This clone appeared once. The chain has TRBV20-1 and TRBJ2-1; D is undetermined. This CDR3 comprises 11 residues. CDR1 DFQATT and CDR2 SNEGSKA come from the germline V gene (reference sequence). The germline V and J ends were trimmed by 4 bases and 8 bases, with 9 bases remaining between them. The CDR3 reads CSAIGRDEQFF. The DNA of the CDR3 is TGCAGTGCTATAGGCCGGGATGAGCAGTTCTTC.

CDR3 sequence: CASSLVYGIGVESEAFF. The CDR3 DNA follows: TGTGCCAGCAGCTTAGTGTATGGGATCGGAGTTGAGTCTGAAGCTTTCTTT. The rearrangement links TRBV7-6 to TRBJ1-1; no firm D call. This CDR3 has 17 residues. Germline values: CDR1 SGHVS, CDR2 FNYEAQ. Trimming removed 1 base at V and 6 bases at J, with 21 bases between. Variable domain in full (rest from reference TRBV7-6 and TRBJ1-1): GAGVSQSPRYKVTKRGQDVALRCDPISGHVSLYWYRQALGQGPEFLTYFNYEAQQDKSGLPNDRFSAERPEGSISTLTIQRTEQRDSAMYRCASSLVYGIGVESEAFFGQGTRLTVV.